This T cell receptor (beta chain) was retrieved from a study of naive and memory T cell subsets. Overall study findings and caveats: Over 85% of naive TCR sequences appeared only once after error correction, unlike memory subsets.

This CDR3 spans 16 amino acids. Germline CDR1 reads LNHNV; CDR2 reads YYDKDF (reference sequence). V trimming: 1 base; J trimming: 0 bases; junction bases outside the gene matches: 0. Two oligonucleotides, mixed equimolar, formed the beta constant-region primer covering TRBC1 and TRBC2. The ligated cDNA underwent four PCR rounds using SP2 and nested alpha and beta constant-region primers. Via MiXCR, TCRdb re-called the UMI-ligation and nested PCR reads, giving one row per CDR3 protein. The repertoire includes 20,000 to 25,000 distinct CDR3 sequences, around 9% of them detected once, and approximately 21% sits in the top ten. This clonotype showed up just a few times. Its antigen is not identified.

Sequencing was performed on central memory CD8+ T cells from blood. The receptor comes from a human donor in good health. This chain joins TRBV15 and TRBJ2-1; 10 bases match TRBD2. DNA for the CDR3: TGTGCCACCAGCAGAGTAGCGGGAGGCTCCTACAATGAGCAGTTCTTC. Translated, it gives CATSRVAGGSYNEQFF.